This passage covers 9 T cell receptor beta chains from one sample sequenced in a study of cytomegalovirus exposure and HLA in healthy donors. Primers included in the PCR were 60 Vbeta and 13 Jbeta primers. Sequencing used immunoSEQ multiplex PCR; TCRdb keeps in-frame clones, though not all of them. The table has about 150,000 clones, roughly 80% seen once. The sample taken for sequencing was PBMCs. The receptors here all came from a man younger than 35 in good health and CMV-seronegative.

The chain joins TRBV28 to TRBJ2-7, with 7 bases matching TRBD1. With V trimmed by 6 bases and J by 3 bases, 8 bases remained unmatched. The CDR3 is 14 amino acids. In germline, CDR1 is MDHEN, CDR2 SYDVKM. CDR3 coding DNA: TGTGCCAGCAGACTACGGGACAGACTCTACGAGCAGTACTTC. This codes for CASRLRDRLYEQYF.

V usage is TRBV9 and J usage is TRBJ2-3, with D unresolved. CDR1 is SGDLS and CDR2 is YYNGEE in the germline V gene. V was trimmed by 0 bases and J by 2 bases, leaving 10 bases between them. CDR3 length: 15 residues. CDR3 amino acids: CASSVGRSITDTQYF. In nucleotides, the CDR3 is TGTGCCAGCAGCGTAGGGCGGAGTATCACAGATACGCAGTATTTT.

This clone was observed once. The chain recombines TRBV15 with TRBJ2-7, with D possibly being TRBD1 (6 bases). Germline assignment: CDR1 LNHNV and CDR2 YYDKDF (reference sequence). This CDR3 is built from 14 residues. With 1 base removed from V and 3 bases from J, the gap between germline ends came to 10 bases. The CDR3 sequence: CATSRAGQYYEQYF. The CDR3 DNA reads TGTGCCACCAGCAGAGCAGGACAGTACTACGAGCAGTACTTC.

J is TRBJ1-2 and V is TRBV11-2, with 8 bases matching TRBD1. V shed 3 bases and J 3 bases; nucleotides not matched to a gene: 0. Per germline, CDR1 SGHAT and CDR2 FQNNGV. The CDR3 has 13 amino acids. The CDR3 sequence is CASSLTGDYGYTF. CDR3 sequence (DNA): TGTGCCAGCAGCTTGACAGGGGACTATGGCTACACCTTC.

In DNA, the CDR3 is TGTGCCAGCAGTTCCACCGGGACAGGGGTCTACGAGCAGTACTTC. Translation gives CASSSTGTGVYEQYF. J is TRBJ2-7 and V is TRBV6-1; 10 bases line up with TRBD1. Germline CDR1 MNHNS, CDR2 SASEGT. This CDR3 spans 15 amino acids. After removal of 5 bases from V and 3 bases from J, the junction contained 7 bases not matched to a gene.

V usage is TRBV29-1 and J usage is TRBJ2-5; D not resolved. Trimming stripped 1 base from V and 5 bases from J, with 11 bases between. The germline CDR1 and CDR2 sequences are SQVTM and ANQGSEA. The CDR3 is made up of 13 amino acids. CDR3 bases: TGCAGCGTTGAAGGACCGGGTCAGGAGACCCAGTACTTC. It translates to CSVEGPGQETQYF.

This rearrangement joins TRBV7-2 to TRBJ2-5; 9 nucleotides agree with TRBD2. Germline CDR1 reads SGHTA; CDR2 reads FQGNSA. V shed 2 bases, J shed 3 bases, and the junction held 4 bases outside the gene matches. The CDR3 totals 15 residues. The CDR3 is CASSLQRLAEETQYF. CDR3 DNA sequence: TGTGCCAGCAGCTTACAAAGACTAGCGGAAGAGACCCAGTACTTC.

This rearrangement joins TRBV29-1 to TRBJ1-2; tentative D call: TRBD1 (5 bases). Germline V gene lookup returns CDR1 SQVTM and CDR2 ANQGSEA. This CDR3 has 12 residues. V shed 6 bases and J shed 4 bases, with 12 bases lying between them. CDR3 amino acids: CSVDRQSYGYTF. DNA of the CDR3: TGCAGCGTGGATCGACAGTCCTATGGCTACACCTTC.

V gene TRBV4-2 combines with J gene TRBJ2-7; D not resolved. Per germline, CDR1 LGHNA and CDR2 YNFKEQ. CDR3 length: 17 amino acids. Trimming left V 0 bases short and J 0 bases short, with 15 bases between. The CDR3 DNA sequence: TGTGCCAGCAGCCAAGAAGTAGCAGCGCTGAGCTCCTACGAGCAGTACTTC. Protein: CASSQEVAALSSYEQYF.